A few counts support the clone carrying this T cell receptor beta chain. The V and J ends lost 5 bases and 0 bases, in that order; junction bases with no gene match: 3. Germline V gene sequence: CDR1 GTSNPN, CDR2 SVGIG (reference sequence). The CDR3 covers 14 residues. Clones were read by immunoSEQ multiplex PCR, and TCRdb kept only the in-frame ones, dropping some. The table records about 700,000 clones, around 72% of them present only once. The record originates from a study of shared clonotypes between healthy human individuals. This clonotype was sampled from a woman aged 25 to 39 in good health. This chain connects TRBV30 to TRBJ1-3; 8 nucleotides align to TRBD1. The sample comprised memory CD4+ T cells sorted from blood. Noted subset: CD45RA-negative fraction. Here the CDR3 reads CAWGQGNSGNTIYF. CDR3 bases: TGTGCCTGGGGACAGGGTAACTCTGGAAACACCATATATTTT.